What follows describes a single T cell receptor beta chain. The junction departs from the called germline gene at one end, perhaps through a read error. TCRdb re-analysed the RT-PCR reads in MiXCR, keeping a single row per CDR3 protein. The data hold about 680,000 distinct CDR3 sequences, with approximately 14% observed a single time. Looked up from germline, CDR1 is MNHEY and CDR2 is SVGEGT. The CDR3 is made up of 13 amino acids. The chain joins TRBV6-2 or TRBV6-3 to TRBJ1-1, with 7 bases aligning to TRBD1. The clonotype comes from a female donor in good health, serving as a healthy control. The sequencing sample was made of memory CD4+ T cells from blood. CDR3 coding DNA: TGTGCCGGCAGGACAGGAATGAACACTGAAGCTTTCTTT. This sequence encodes CAGRTGMNTEAFF.